A single sample is the source of the 4 T cell receptor beta chains below, sequenced in a study of identifying expanded T cells in peripheral blood. Libraries were prepared by immunoSEQ multiplex PCR; TCRdb keeps only in-frame clonotypes and omits some of them. The data hold about 94,000 clones, with roughly 87% observed a single time. What was sequenced was blood. Every receptor here comes from a person aged 18 to 75 in good health.

The chain employs TRBV6-1 and TRBJ2-1; D gene uncertain. CDR1 is MNHNS, CDR2 SASEGT, per germline. The CDR3 runs to 16 residues. Trimming removed 1 base from V and 0 bases from J, with 10 bases in between. CDR3 residues: CASSEVPPHSYNEQFF. In DNA form, the CDR3 reads TGTGCCAGCAGTGAAGTCCCCCCGCACTCCTACAATGAGCAGTTCTTC.

This chain connects TRBV15 to TRBJ2-5; 10 bases fit TRBD2. The junction had 2 bases not matched to a gene; V was cut back by 6 bases and J by 4 bases. This CDR3 contains 13 residues. CDR1 is LNHNV and CDR2 is YYDKDF in the germline V gene (reference sequence). CDR3 in amino acids: CATRVAGGETQYF. The CDR3, as DNA: TGTGCCACCAGGGTAGCGGGGGGAGAGACCCAGTACTTC.

This clone was observed a handful of times. The rearrangement joins TRBV29-1 to TRBJ1-5; D not resolved. Germline V lookup: CDR1 SQVTM, CDR2 ANQGSEA. V shed 6 bases and J shed 3 bases, with 9 bases lying between them. This CDR3 comprises 12 residues. CDR3 nucleotide sequence: TGCAGCGTCCACCAGTTCAATCAGCCCCAGCATTTT. It is translated as CSVHQFNQPQHF.

The J gene is TRBJ1-1, the V gene TRBV4-2; no firm D call. The V and J ends lost 2 bases and 6 bases respectively, with 7 bases between them. There are 12 residues in the CDR3. Germline V gene data show CDR1 as LGHNA and CDR2 as YNFKEQ. The CDR3 DNA follows: TGTGCCAGCAGCCAACCTGCCGCTGAAGCTTTCTTT. This codes for CASSQPAAEAFF.